A selection of T cell receptor beta chains follows, all from one sample in a study of human T cells and chemical hapten exposure. MiXCR, applied by TCRdb to the RACE reads, yields one record per CDR3 protein. Among tens of thousands of distinct CDR3 sequences listed, roughly a tenth were seen once. The sequenced sample was whole blood, obtained in connection with sensitization to the hapten diphenylcyclopropenone (DPC). The receptors come from a woman aged 50 to 60 with alopecia areata. Some clones in this sample may be carry-over from other donors' samples. CDR3s include the opening cysteine and the closing phenylalanine or tryptophan. The order of the fields is D gene, V gene, J gene, clone size, CDR3 DNA, CDR3 protein. A D gene is named only where the DNA matches it firmly. Rows may omit the clone size; those that give it use once, few, many or a size class.

TRBD1	TRBV2	TRBJ1-5	many	TGTGCCAGCAGCGGGACAGGTCGGGGTCAGCCCCAGCATTTT	CASSGTGRGQPQHF
TRBD1	TRBV6-2/TRBV6-3	TRBJ2-7	NA	TGTGCCAGCAGTCGTTCCGGGACAGACTCCTACGAGCAGTACTTC	CASSRSGTDSYEQYF
NA	TRBV5-5	TRBJ2-1	NA	TGTGCCAGCAGCCGACTAGTTTCTGTAGTTTATGAGCAGTTCTTC	CASSRLVSVVYEQFF
NA	TRBV29-1	TRBJ1-2	few	TGCAGCGTTGTGGTGGGCTATGGCTACACCTTC	CSVVVGYGYTF
NA	TRBV7-2	TRBJ2-7	NA	TGTGCCAGCAGCTTCCGGCGGGACCCCTACGAGCAGTACTTC	CASSFRRDPYEQYF
NA	TRBV28	TRBJ2-1	few	TGTGCCAGCAGTAGGGGGGAGGTTAGTAAGTTCTTC	CASSRGEVSKFF
NA	TRBV3-1	TRBJ2-3	many	TGTGCCAGCAGCCAAAACTACGTGAGCACAGATACGCAGTATTTT	CASSQNYVSTDTQYF
NA	TRBV7-2	TRBJ2-4	NA	TGTGCCAGCAGCTCCCCTACTAGCACCAAAAACATTCAGTACTTC	CASSSPTSTKNIQYF
NA	TRBV12-3/TRBV12-4	TRBJ1-1	few	TGTGCCAGCAGGCGTACGCTAAACACTGAAGCTTTCTTT	CASRRTLNTEAFF
TRBD1	TRBV10-3	TRBJ1-4	NA	TGTGCCACTATGGACAGGGATGAAAAACTGTTTTTT	CATMDRDEKLFF
TRBD2	TRBV20-1	TRBJ2-1	medium-sized	TGCAGTGCCAATGTAGCGGGAGGGACCTACAATGAGCAGTTCTTC	CSANVAGGTYNEQFF
TRBD1	TRBV5-5	TRBJ1-2	few	TGTGCCAGCAGCTTCGCCCAGGGGGCGATTGGCTACACCTTC	CASSFAQGAIGYTF
NA	TRBV5-4	TRBJ2-2	many	TGTGCCAGCAGCTCACGAAACTTCACCGGCGAGGAGCTGTTTTTT	CASSSRNFTGEELFF
NA	TRBV7-2	TRBJ1-5	NA	TGTGCCAGCAGGGCCGGTAGCGGTAGCAATCAGCCCCAGCATTTT	CASRAGSGSNQPQHF
TRBD1	TRBV7-9	TRBJ2-7	few	TGTGCCAGCAGCCAACGGCCGGGACAGACGATGCAAGAGCAGTACTTC	CASSQRPGQTMQEQYF
NA	TRBV20-1	TRBJ1-4	many	TGCAGTGCCCCGTTGGGCGGAATGAGTAAAAAACTGTTTTTT	CSAPLGGMSKKLFF
TRBD2	TRBV6-2/TRBV6-3	TRBJ2-3	many	TGTGCCAGCATCCAAGGGACTAGGTATAATACGCAGTATTTT	CASIQGTRYNTQYF
NA	TRBV29-1	TRBJ2-1	few	TGCAGCGCTATCCGGGACCCCTACAATGAGCAGTTCTTC	CSAIRDPYNEQFF
NA	TRBV7-9	TRBJ1-3	NA	TGTGCCAGCAGCCAGAGACCCAACTCTGGAAACACCATATATTTT	CASSQRPNSGNTIYF
TRBD2	TRBV20-1	TRBJ2-5	NA	TGCGGTGCCCTTGGGACTAGCGCGGAGACCCAGTACTTC	CGALGTSAETQYF
NA	TRBV5-4	TRBJ2-2	many	TGTGCCAGCAGCAAAGTCGGGACAACCTACACCGGGGAGCTGTTTTTT	CASSKVGTTYTGELFF
NA	TRBV9	TRBJ2-3	many	TGTGCCAGCAGCGTAGAACCCACAGATACGCAGTATTTT	CASSVEPTDTQYF
NA	TRBV21-1	TRBJ2-4	many	TGTGCCAGCAGCGGCCGGGACTCCCAGTACTTC	CASSGRDSQYF
NA	TRBV18	TRBJ2-7	NA	TGTGCCAGCGCCCCTGGGGAATCCGAGCAGTACTTC	CASAPGESEQYF
NA	TRBV20-1	TRBJ2-1	NA	TGCAGTGCTCCCCAGGGTCCGTACAATGAGCAGTTCTTC	CSAPQGPYNEQFF
NA	TRBV5-8	TRBJ1-1	many	TGTGCCAGCACCCCTGGACAAAACCTACAGGACACTGAAGCTTTCTTT	CASTPGQNLQDTEAFF
NA	TRBV7-2	TRBJ2-7	many	TGTGCCAGCAGCTTAGCGTCGGGTAGCTCCTACGAGCAGTACTTC	CASSLASGSSYEQYF
NA	TRBV20-1	TRBJ2-3	many	TGCAGTGCCCCGAGCGGGAGCACAGATACGCAGTATTTT	CSAPSGSTDTQYF
NA	TRBV27	TRBJ1-2	NA	TGTGCCAGCAGTTTAATGGGGGCGGCTGGCTACACCTTC	CASSLMGAAGYTF
NA	TRBV15	TRBJ2-7	NA	TGTGCCACCAGCAGAGATCCGGGACATAGCTCCTACGAGCAGTACTTC	CATSRDPGHSSYEQYF
NA	TRBV27	TRBJ2-1	few	TGTGCCAGCAGTCCCCCCGGCTGGTTCGATGAGCAGTTCTTC	CASSPPGWFDEQFF
TRBD2	TRBV28	TRBJ2-7	NA	TGTGCCAGCAGTTCAGCGGGGGGGTTATCCTACGAGCAGTACTTC	CASSSAGGLSYEQYF
NA	TRBV29-1	TRBJ2-3	many	TGCAGCGTCCCTCTCTCCTCCACGCAGTATTTT	CSVPLSSTQYF
TRBD2	TRBV29-1	TRBJ2-7	NA	TGCAGCGTTGAAGTATCGACTAGCACGTACTTC	CSVEVSTSTYF
NA	TRBV12-3/TRBV12-4	TRBJ2-7	many	TGTGCCAGCAGCCTACAGGGTATTCGGAATAGCGAGCAGTACTTC	CASSLQGIRNSEQYF
NA	TRBV29-1	TRBJ2-7	many	TGCAGCGTAGCTACAACCTACGAGCAGTACTTC	CSVATTYEQYF
NA	TRBV5-1	TRBJ2-7	NA	TGCGCCAGCAGCTTGGCCCTCAACTCCTACGAGCAGTACTTC	CASSLALNSYEQYF
NA	TRBV11-2	TRBJ2-2	many	TGTGCCAGCACTAAGACAGGAGGGGGGACCGGGGAGCTGTTTTTT	CASTKTGGGTGELFF
NA	TRBV11-2	TRBJ2-5	many	TGTGCCAGCAGCTACGAAGAGACCCAGTACTTC	CASSYEETQYF
NA	TRBV7-8	TRBJ2-2	many	TGTGCCAGCACACCAACCGGGGAGCTGTTTTTT	CASTPTGELFF
TRBD2	TRBV20-1	TRBJ2-7	NA	TGCAGTGCTAGAGATCCCTCTAGCGGGAGAATGTACGAGCAGTACTTC	CSARDPSSGRMYEQYF
NA	TRBV20-1	TRBJ1-1	few	TGCAGTGCTGTCGGGGGACCAGCTGAAGCTTTCTTT	CSAVGGPAEAFF
NA	TRBV5-6	TRBJ2-7	NA	TGTGCCAGCAGCTTATGGGGGGCGACCTACGAGCAGTACTTC	CASSLWGATYEQYF
NA	TRBV28	TRBJ1-2	many	TGTGCCAGCACCTGGGGAGACGGATACTATGGCTACACCTTC	CASTWGDGYYGYTF
TRBD1	TRBV27	TRBJ1-6	NA	TGTGCCAGCAGTCCCCGACAGGGGGCGAGGAATTCACCCCTCCACTTT	CASSPRQGARNSPLHF
NA	TRBV30	TRBJ1-5	many	TGTGCCTGGAGTGTTGAGGGAGGTCAGCCCCAGCATTTT	CAWSVEGGQPQHF